This T cell receptor (beta chain) was recovered during a study of vaccination and CD4 T cells after COVID-19. The wider study: Six male and four female convalescents took part, two of them Hispanic. Samples after vaccination came a median around eleven weeks past dose two, ranging 14 to 241. Each control was exposed to a CEFX pool, an HIV-1 Nef pool, or no peptide at all.

Germline V gene sequence: CDR1 MNHEY, CDR2 SVGAGI. Trimming left V 0 bases short and J 6 bases short, with 21 bases between. CDR3 size: 17 residues. The treatment: approximately 10-day PBMC culture with coronavirus spike peptide pools or control peptides (ViraFEST assay). An Oncomine TCR Beta short-read assay was used to sequence the DNA from cultured CD4+ T cells. TCRdb recomputed calls from the PCR reads with MiXCR, one row per CDR3 protein. The sample lists around 15,000 distinct CDR3 sequences; under 80% were seen once. Turning to this clonotype: Its antigen remains unknown.

The source of this sequence is a human donor who had recovered from COVID-19. This chain links TRBV6-5 with TRBJ2-7, with D uncertain. The sequencing sample was made of CD4+ T cells from blood, cultured in vitro. The CDR3, as DNA: TGTGCCAGCAGTTACTCGAGAGGTGTAGGCCTCCTAGGCGAGCAGTACTTC. It yields the protein CASSYSRGVGLLGEQYF.